This T cell receptor (beta chain) was recorded in a study of Ad26.COV2.S vaccination and SARS-CoV-2 variants. At the level of the study: The donor was enrolled in the Ad26.COV2.S arm of the COV1001 trial. By the intramuscular route, Ad26.COV2.S was given once, or twice 56 days apart. Study outcomes and limitations: Those who received vaccine or placebo ended up with similar non-spike TCR breadth. Spike-specific TCR breadth was greater in vaccine than placebo recipients.

This CDR3 is built from 13 residues. Trimming pared 3 bases from V and 3 bases from J, leaving 9 bases between. In germline, CDR1 is LNHDA, CDR2 SQIVND (reference sequence). Concerning this clone: Its cognate antigen is unknown.

Sequencing used immunoSEQ multiplex PCR; TCRdb keeps in-frame clones, though not all of them. The sample shows about 350,000 clones, 70% to 90% of them seen only once. Described treatment: roughly 20 received Ad26.COV2.S at low or high dose, single or two shots; 5 received placebo; per-sample allocation not given. The samples date from day 63 after the first vaccine or placebo injection. The clonotype was recovered from a person between 18 and 65 years old who received the Ad26.COV2.S COVID-19 vaccine or a placebo. This sample comprised peripheral blood, obtained in a trial of Ad26.COV2.S vaccine versus placebo. The rearrangement joins TRBV19 to TRBJ2-7; tentative D call: TRBD2 (6 bases). This chain's CDR3 is CASSMVRGYEQYF. The CDR3 DNA follows: TGTGCCAGTAGTATGGTGCGGGGCTACGAGCAGTACTTC. Drawing the rest from reference TRBV19 and TRBJ2-7, the complete variable domain is DGGITQSPKYLFRKEGQNVTLSCEQNLNHDAMYWYRQDPGQGLRLIYYSQIVNDFQKGDIAEGYSVSREKKESFPLTVTSAQKNPTAFYLCASSMVRGYEQYFGPGTRLTVT.